This T cell receptor (beta chain) was sequenced during a study of glioma-infiltrating T cells. Notes on the study in general: CDR3 overlap between tissue and blood was very small.

The CDR3 length is 13 residues. V was cut by 6 bases and J by 4 bases, with 12 bases left in between. The germline V gene encodes CDR1 MNHEY and CDR2 SVGEGT. Notes on this clonotype: Its antigen remains unidentified.

TCR alpha and beta CDR3 regions were amplified from RNA using iRepertoire nested multiplex PCR. TCRdb recomputed calls from the multiplex PCR reads with MiXCR, one row per CDR3 protein. This table holds approximately 120,000 distinct CDR3 sequences, roughly 23% found once. This chain uses TRBV6-2 or TRBV6-3 with TRBJ1-2; no firm D call. The material sequenced was glioma tissue, nonneoplastic brain tissue, or PBMCs (not recorded which). The receptor's source is a human donor with low-grade glioma or glioblastoma, undergoing nonglioma brain surgery, or in good health (not recorded which). CDR3 loop: CASRPDAVYGYTF. In nucleotides, the CDR3 is TGTGCCAGCAGACCCGACGCCGTCTATGGCTACACCTTC.